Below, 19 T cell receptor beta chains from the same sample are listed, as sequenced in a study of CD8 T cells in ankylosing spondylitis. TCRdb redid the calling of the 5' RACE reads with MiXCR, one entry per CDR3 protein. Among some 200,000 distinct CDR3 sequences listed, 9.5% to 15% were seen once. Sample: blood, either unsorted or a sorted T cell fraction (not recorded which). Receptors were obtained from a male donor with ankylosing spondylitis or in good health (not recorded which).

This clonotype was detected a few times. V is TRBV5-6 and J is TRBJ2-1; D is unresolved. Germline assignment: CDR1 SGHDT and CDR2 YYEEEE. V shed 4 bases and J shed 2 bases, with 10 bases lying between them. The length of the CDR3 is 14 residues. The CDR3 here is CASSANGAYNEQFF. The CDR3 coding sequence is TGTGCCAGCAGCGCGAACGGAGCCTACAATGAGCAGTTCTTC.

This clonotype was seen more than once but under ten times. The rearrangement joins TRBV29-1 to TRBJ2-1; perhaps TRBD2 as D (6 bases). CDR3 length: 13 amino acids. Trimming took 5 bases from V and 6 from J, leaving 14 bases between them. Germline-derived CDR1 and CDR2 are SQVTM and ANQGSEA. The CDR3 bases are TGCAGCGTTCTGGAGGGGACGATCAATGAGCAGTTCTTC. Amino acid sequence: CSVLEGTINEQFF.

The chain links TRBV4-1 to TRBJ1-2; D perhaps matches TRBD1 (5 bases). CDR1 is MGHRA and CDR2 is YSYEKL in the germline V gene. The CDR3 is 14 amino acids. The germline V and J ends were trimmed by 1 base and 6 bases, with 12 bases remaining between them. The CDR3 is CASSQAGLIDGYTF. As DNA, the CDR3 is TGCGCCAGCAGCCAAGCAGGGTTGATCGATGGCTACACCTTC.

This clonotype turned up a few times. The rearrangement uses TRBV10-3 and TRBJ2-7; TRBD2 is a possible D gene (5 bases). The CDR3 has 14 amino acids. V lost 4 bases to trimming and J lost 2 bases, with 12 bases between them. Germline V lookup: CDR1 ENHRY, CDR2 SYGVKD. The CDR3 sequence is CAISGSGYAYEQYF. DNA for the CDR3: TGTGCCATCAGTGGATCGGGATATGCCTACGAGCAGTACTTC.

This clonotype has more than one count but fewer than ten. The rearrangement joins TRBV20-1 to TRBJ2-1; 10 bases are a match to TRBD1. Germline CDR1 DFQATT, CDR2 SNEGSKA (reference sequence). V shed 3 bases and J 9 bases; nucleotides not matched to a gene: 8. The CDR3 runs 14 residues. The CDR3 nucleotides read TGCAGTGCTAGGACCGGGACAGGGGAGGTTGAGCAGTTCTTC. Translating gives CSARTGTGEVEQFF.

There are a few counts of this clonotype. CDR3 loop: CSVEDGGDLMNYGYTF. The CDR3 nucleotides are TGCAGCGTTGAAGATGGAGGGGACCTAATGAACTATGGCTACACCTTC. The chain combines TRBV29-1 with TRBJ1-2, with D possibly matching TRBD1 (5 bases). The CDR3 is made up of 16 amino acids. Germline lookup yields CDR1 SQVTM and CDR2 ANQGSEA. V shed 0 bases and J shed 2 bases, with 16 bases lying between them.

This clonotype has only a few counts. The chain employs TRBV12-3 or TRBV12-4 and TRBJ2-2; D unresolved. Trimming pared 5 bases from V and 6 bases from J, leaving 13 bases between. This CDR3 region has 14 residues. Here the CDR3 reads CASSHTGLAGELFF. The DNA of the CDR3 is TGTGCCAGCAGTCATACGGGCCTTGCCGGGGAGCTGTTTTTT.

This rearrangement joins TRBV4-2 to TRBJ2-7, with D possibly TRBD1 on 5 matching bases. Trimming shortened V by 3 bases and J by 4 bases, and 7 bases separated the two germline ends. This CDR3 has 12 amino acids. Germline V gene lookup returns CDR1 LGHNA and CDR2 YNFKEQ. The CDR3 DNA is TGTGCCAGCAGCCACGACAGATACGAGCAGTACTTC. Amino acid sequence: CASSHDRYEQYF.

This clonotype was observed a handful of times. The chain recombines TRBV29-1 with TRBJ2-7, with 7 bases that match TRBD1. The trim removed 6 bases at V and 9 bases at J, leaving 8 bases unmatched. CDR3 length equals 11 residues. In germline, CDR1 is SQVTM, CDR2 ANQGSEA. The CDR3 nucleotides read TGCAGCGTCCGGGACAGCACAGGGCAGTACTTC. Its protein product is CSVRDSTGQYF.

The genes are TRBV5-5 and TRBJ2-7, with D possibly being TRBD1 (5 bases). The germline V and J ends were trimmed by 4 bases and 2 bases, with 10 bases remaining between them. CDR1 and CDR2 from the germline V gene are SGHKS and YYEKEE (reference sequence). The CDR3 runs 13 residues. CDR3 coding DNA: TGTGCCAGCAGCCCCGGACACGCCTACGAGCAGTACTTC. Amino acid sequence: CASSPGHAYEQYF.

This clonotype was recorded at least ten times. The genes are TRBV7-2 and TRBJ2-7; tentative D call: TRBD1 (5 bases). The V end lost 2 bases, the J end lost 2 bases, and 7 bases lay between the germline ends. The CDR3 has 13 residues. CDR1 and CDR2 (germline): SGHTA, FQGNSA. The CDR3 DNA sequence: TGTGCCAGCAGCTTACAGGGTACCTACGAGCAGTACTTC. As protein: CASSLQGTYEQYF. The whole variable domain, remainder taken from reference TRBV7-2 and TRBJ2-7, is GAGVSQSPSNKVTEKGKDVELRCDPISGHTALYWYRQSLGQGLEFLIYFQGNSAPDKSGLPSDRFSAERTGGSVSTLTIQRTQQEDSAVYLCASSLQGTYEQYFGPGTRLTVT.

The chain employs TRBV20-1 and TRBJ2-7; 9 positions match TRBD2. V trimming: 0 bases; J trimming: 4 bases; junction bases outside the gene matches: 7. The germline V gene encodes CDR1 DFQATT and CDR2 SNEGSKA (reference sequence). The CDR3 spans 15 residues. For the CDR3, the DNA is TGCAGTGCTAGAGATTCGACTAGCGGAGCTTACGAGCAGTACTTC. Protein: CSARDSTSGAYEQYF.

The CDR3 reads CASSYEQNTGELFF. The CDR3 DNA reads TGTGCCAGCAGTTACGAACAGAACACCGGGGAGCTGTTTTTT. The chain recombines TRBV6-5 with TRBJ2-2; unclear D gene. This CDR3 spans 14 amino acids. V lost 2 bases and J lost 1, with 5 bases in between. The germline gives CDR1 MNHEY, CDR2 SVGAGI.

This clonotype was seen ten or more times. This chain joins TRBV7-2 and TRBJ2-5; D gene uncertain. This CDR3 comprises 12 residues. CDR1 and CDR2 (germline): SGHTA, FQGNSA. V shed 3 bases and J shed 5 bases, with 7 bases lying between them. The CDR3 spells CASSFPLETQYF. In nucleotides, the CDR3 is TGTGCCAGCAGCTTCCCTCTCGAGACCCAGTACTTC.

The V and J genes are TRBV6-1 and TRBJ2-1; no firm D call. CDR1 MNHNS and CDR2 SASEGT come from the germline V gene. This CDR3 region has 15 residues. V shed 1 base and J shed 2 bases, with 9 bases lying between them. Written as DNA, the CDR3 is TGTGCCAGCAGTGAAGTGTTGCAGGCCTACAATGAGCAGTTCTTC. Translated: CASSEVLQAYNEQFF.

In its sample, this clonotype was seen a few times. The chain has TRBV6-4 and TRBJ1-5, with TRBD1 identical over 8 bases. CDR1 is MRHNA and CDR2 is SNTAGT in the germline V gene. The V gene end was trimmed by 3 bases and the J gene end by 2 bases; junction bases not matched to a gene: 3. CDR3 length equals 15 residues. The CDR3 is CASSESTGGNQPQHF. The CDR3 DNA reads TGTGCCAGCAGTGAATCGACAGGGGGCAATCAGCCCCAGCATTTT.

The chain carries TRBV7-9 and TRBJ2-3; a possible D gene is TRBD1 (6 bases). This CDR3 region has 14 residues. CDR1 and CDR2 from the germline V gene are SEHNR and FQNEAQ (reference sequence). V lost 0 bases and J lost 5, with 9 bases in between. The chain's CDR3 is CASSLATGLDTQYF. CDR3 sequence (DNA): TGTGCCAGCAGCTTAGCGACAGGATTAGATACGCAGTATTTT.

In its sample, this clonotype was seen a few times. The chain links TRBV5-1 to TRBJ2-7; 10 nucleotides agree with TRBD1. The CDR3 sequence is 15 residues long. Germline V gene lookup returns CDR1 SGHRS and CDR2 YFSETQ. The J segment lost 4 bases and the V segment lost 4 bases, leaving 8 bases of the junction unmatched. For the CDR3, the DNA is TGCGCCAGCAGCCTCGGGACAGGGGAAACGTACGAGCAGTACTTC. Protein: CASSLGTGETYEQYF. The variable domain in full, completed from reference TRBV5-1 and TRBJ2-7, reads KAGVTQTPRYLIKTRGQQVTLSCSPISGHRSVSWYQQTPGQGLQFLFEYFSETQRNKGNFPGRFSGRQFSNSRSEMNVSTLELGDSALYLCASSLGTGETYEQYFGPGTRLTVT.

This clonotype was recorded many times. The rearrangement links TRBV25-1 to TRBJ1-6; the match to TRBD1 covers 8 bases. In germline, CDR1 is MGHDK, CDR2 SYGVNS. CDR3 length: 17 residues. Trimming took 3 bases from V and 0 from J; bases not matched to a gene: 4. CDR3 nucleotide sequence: TGTGCCAGCAGTGAGGGGACAGGTCTCTCCTATAATTCACCCCTCCACTTT. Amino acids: CASSEGTGLSYNSPLHF. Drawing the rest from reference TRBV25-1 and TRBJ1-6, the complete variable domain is EADIYQTPRYLVIGTGKKITLECSQTMGHDKMYWYQQDPGMELHLIHYSYGVNSTEKGDLSSESTVSRIRTEHFPLTLESARPSHTSQYLCASSEGTGLSYNSPLHFGNGTRLTVT.